Below, 27 T cell receptor beta chains from the same sample are listed, as sequenced in a study of neurological immune-mediated disorders. TCRdb re-analysed the 5' RACE reads in MiXCR, keeping a single row per CDR3 protein. Of about 55,000 distinct CDR3 sequences in the sample, over 3.5% were seen once. Sample: PBMCs. Every receptor here comes from a man in his sixties with multiple sclerosis.

In this sample, this clonotype turned up many times. The chain is built from TRBV7-2 and TRBJ2-1; D may be TRBD2 (5 bases). Trimming took 5 bases from V and 4 from J, leaving 24 bases between them. Germline V gene data show CDR1 as SGHTA and CDR2 as FQGNSA. The CDR3 loop spans 18 amino acids. CDR3 protein: CASSLRGRWASLYNEQFF. The CDR3 nucleotides are TGTGCCAGCAGCCTACGAGGGCGTTGGGCTTCCCTTTACAATGAGCAGTTCTTC.

This clonotype was detected many times. The gene calls are TRBV11-2 and TRBJ2-2; 11 positions agree with TRBD2. This CDR3 has 16 amino acids. CDR1 SGHAT and CDR2 FQNNGV come from the germline V gene. Trimming at V came to 4 bases and at J to 6 bases, leaving 7 bases not matched to a gene. CDR3 loop: CASSSPLAGGPGELFF. CDR3 in DNA: TGTGCCAGCAGCTCCCCTTTAGCGGGAGGGCCCGGGGAGCTGTTTTTT.

This clonotype was picked up many times. Written as DNA, the CDR3 is TGTGCCAGCAGCTTAGTTGGTTTTTCTCTCTCCTACAATGAGCAGTTCTTC. Translated: CASSLVGFSLSYNEQFF. The chain employs TRBV11-2 and TRBJ2-1, with D unclear. CDR1 is SGHAT and CDR2 is FQNNGV in the germline V gene. CDR3 size: 17 residues. Trimming left V 1 base short and J 0 bases short, with 13 bases between.

This clonotype was detected many times. This rearrangement joins TRBV12-3 or TRBV12-4 to TRBJ2-5; TRBD2 might be the D (7 bases). This CDR3 has 16 residues. V lost 6 bases to trimming and J lost 1 base, with 18 bases between them. CDR3 DNA: TGTGCCAGCAGACCTTGGCGGGGGCTCCCCCAAGAGACCCAGTACTTC. It codes for CASRPWRGLPQETQYF.

This clonotype was observed at least ten times. This chain joins TRBV7-9 and TRBJ1-2; D gene ambiguous. Germline V gives CDR1 SEHNR, CDR2 FQNEAQ (reference sequence). V was pared by 1 base and J by 2 bases, with 8 bases between. The CDR3 loop spans 14 amino acids. The CDR3 region has the DNA TGTGCCAGCAGCTTAGAAGGCAGGAACTATGGCTACACCTTC. It encodes CASSLEGRNYGYTF.

This clonotype was counted at least ten times. The rearrangement uses TRBV20-1 and TRBJ2-3; D possibly corresponds to TRBD2 (6 bases). In germline, CDR1 is DFQATT, CDR2 SNEGSKA (reference sequence). This CDR3 has 13 amino acids. Trimming shortened V by 3 bases and J by 7 bases, and 14 bases separated the two germline ends. The chain's CDR3 is CSASGTWLNTQYF. In nucleotides, the CDR3 is TGCAGTGCTAGCGGGACTTGGCTGAATACGCAGTATTTT.

This clonotype was counted at least ten times. The chain combines TRBV9 with TRBJ2-7, with D unresolved. The CDR3 is 15 amino acids. Germline V gives CDR1 SGDLS, CDR2 YYNGEE. Trimming stripped 0 bases from V and 0 bases from J, with 10 bases between. Here the CDR3 DNA reads TGTGCCAGCAGCGTAGCAGCGCAAACCTCCTACGAGCAGTACTTC. Encoded protein: CASSVAAQTSYEQYF.

The chain is built from TRBV7-2 and TRBJ2-1; 10 bases match TRBD1. Looked up from germline, CDR1 is SGHTA and CDR2 is FQGNSA. The CDR3 has 15 amino acids. J was trimmed by 6 bases and V by 3 bases; bases with no gene match: 5. The CDR3 sequence: CASSFRDRGTNEQFF. CDR3 DNA: TGTGCCAGCAGCTTCCGGGACAGGGGAACCAATGAGCAGTTCTTC.

This clonotype was picked up many times. This chain uses TRBV5-1 with TRBJ2-6, with 7 bases identical to TRBD1. Looked up from germline, CDR1 is SGHRS and CDR2 is YFSETQ. With 3 bases clipped from V and 0 bases from J, the junction kept 12 bases outside the gene matches. CDR3 length equals 19 residues. The DNA for the CDR3 is TGCGCCAGCAGCTCCCCCCCTAGGACAGGAGGCTCTGGGGCCAACGTCCTGACTTTC. It translates to CASSSPPRTGGSGANVLTF.

About this clonotype itself: One end of the junction fails to match germline, which may point to a read error. This rearrangement joins TRBV27 to TRBJ1-6, with 7 bases matching TRBD1. The germline V gene encodes CDR1 MNHEY and CDR2 SMNVEV (reference sequence). This CDR3 has 14 amino acids. CDR3 amino acids: CASSLGQLDSTLNF. The CDR3 nucleotides are TGTGCCAGCAGTTTGGGACAGTTAGATTCAACCCTCAACTTT.

The table lists this clonotype with many counts. The chain links TRBV30 to TRBJ1-1; D possibly corresponds to TRBD1 (6 bases). The CDR3 contains 13 residues. Germline V gene sequence: CDR1 GTSNPN, CDR2 SVGIG (reference sequence). With 2 bases removed from V and 9 bases from J, the gap between germline ends came to 16 bases. This chain's CDR3 is CAWSLTTGGKAFF. In DNA, the CDR3 is TGTGCCTGGAGTTTAACGACAGGCGGTAAAGCTTTCTTT.

This clonotype was seen many times. This sequence joins TRBV9 and TRBJ2-7; 7 nucleotides agree with TRBD1. The CDR3 totals 16 residues. Germline V gene data show CDR1 as SGDLS and CDR2 as YYNGEE. Germline trimming cut 4 bases from V and 3 bases from J; bases unmatched to any gene: 13. The DNA of the CDR3 is TGTGCCAGCAGCCACCCCCGGAATAGGGGGCTCTACGAGCAGTACTTC. Its protein is CASSHPRNRGLYEQYF.

Ten or more counts support this clonotype. J is TRBJ2-1 and V is TRBV20-1, with D perhaps TRBD2 (6 bases). Per germline, CDR1 DFQATT and CDR2 SNEGSKA (reference sequence). Trimming cost V 4 bases and J 3 bases, with 13 bases left between them. CDR3 length equals 14 residues. CDR3 in amino acids: CSATLADYYNEQFF. CDR3 DNA: TGCAGTGCTACCTTAGCGGATTACTACAATGAGCAGTTCTTC.

The table lists this clonotype with many counts. The rearrangement links TRBV5-5 to TRBJ1-2, with D hard to call. Germline CDR1 SGHKS, CDR2 YYEKEE (reference sequence). Trimming took off 1 base at V and 0 bases at J, with 10 bases between the two ends. The CDR3 has 15 residues. The CDR3 loop is CASSLTANSNYGYTF. The CDR3 DNA reads TGTGCCAGCAGCTTGACAGCCAACTCTAACTATGGCTACACCTTC. Full variable domain (outside the CDR3, taken from reference TRBV5-5 and TRBJ1-2): DAGVTQSPTHLIKTRGQQVTLRCSPISGHKSVSWYQQVLGQGPQFIFQYYEKEERGRGNFPDRFSARQFPNYSSELNVNALLLGDSALYLCASSLTANSNYGYTFGSGTRLTVV.

This clonotype has ten or more counts. The genes are TRBV20-1 and TRBJ2-1, with TRBD1 matching 9 bases. Per germline, CDR1 DFQATT and CDR2 SNEGSKA (reference sequence). The CDR3 consists of 14 residues. The V and J ends lost 7 bases and 7 bases, in that order; junction bases with no gene match: 11. CDR3 nucleotides: TGCAGTGGCTCCGGGACAGGGAGGGGAAATGAGCAGTTCTTC. This translates into CSGSGTGRGNEQFF.

The chain joins TRBV20-1 to TRBJ1-4, with D perhaps TRBD1 (5 bases). V lost 0 bases to trimming and J lost 3 bases, with 11 bases between them. The germline V gene has CDR1 DFQATT and CDR2 SNEGSKA (reference sequence). This CDR3 comprises 15 residues. CDR3 region: CSARDGARANEKLFF. The CDR3, as DNA: TGCAGTGCTAGAGATGGTGCCAGGGCTAATGAAAAACTGTTTTTT.

This clonotype was detected many times. The chain carries TRBV6-5 and TRBJ1-2; D perhaps matches TRBD1 (5 bases). V lost 6 bases to trimming and J lost 5 bases, with 13 bases between them. The CDR3 contains 13 residues. Germline loops: CDR1 MNHEY, CDR2 SVGAGI. The CDR3 sequence is CASSPGRLYGYTF. The CDR3 region has the DNA TGTGCCAGCAGCCCGGGACGGTTATATGGCTACACCTTC.

This clonotype came up many times. The chain recombines TRBV5-6 with TRBJ1-5; TRBD1 might be the D (6 bases). CDR1 SGHDT and CDR2 YYEEEE come from the germline V gene. The V gene lost 0 bases and the J gene lost 4 bases, with 14 bases spanning the gap. The CDR3 covers 16 residues. The CDR3 sequence is CASSLEAGAGNQPQHF. CDR3 nucleotides: TGTGCCAGCAGCTTGGAGGCAGGGGCGGGTAATCAGCCCCAGCATTTT.

V gene TRBV7-2 combines with J gene TRBJ2-1; no reliable D call. Trimming removed 7 bases at V and 8 bases at J, with 15 bases between. From germline, CDR1 is SGHTA and CDR2 FQGNSA. CDR3 size: 13 residues. This CDR3 reads CASTTFTTHEQFF. The CDR3 coding sequence is TGTGCCAGCACTACTTTTACGACGCATGAGCAGTTCTTC.

The genes are TRBV20-1 and TRBJ2-6; D may be TRBD1 (5 bases). The germline gives CDR1 DFQATT, CDR2 SNEGSKA (reference sequence). This CDR3 is 14 amino acids long. V shed 1 base and J shed 2 bases, with 6 bases lying between them. The CDR3 sequence: CSARAGTGANVLTF. CDR3 bases: TGCAGTGCTAGAGCAGGGACTGGGGCCAACGTCCTGACTTTC.

This clonotype was observed at least ten times. This chain links TRBV2 with TRBJ2-3; 9 bases align to TRBD2. J lost 6 bases, V lost 4 bases, and 8 bases had no gene match. Germline-derived CDR1 and CDR2 are SNHLY and FYNNEI. The CDR3 spans 15 residues. The CDR3 here is CASSVGLAGTDTQYF. Here the CDR3 DNA reads TGTGCCAGCAGTGTGGGCCTAGCGGGAACGGATACGCAGTATTTT.

This clonotype occurred many times. J is TRBJ2-1 and V is TRBV9; D uncertain. V gave up 4 bases and J gave up 12 bases, with 17 bases separating them. CDR1 is SGDLS and CDR2 is YYNGEE in the germline V gene. The CDR3 loop spans 13 amino acids. The CDR3 DNA follows: TGTGCCAGCAGCTCATCCCTTGTTCCGGGGCAGTTCTTC. It encodes CASSSSLVPGQFF. Filled out from reference TRBV9 and TRBJ2-1, the complete variable domain reads DSGVTQTPKHLITATGQRVTLRCSPRSGDLSVYWYQQSLDQGLQFLIQYYNGEERAKGNILERFSAQQFPDLHSELNLSSLELGDSALYFCASSSSLVPGQFFGPGTRLTVL.

This clonotype was seen at least ten times. The rearrangement uses TRBV10-3 and TRBJ2-1; TRBD2 is a possible D gene (6 bases). The CDR3 spans 12 residues. Germline-derived CDR1 and CDR2 are ENHRY and SYGVKD. Trimming shortened V by 11 bases and J by 5 bases, and 13 bases separated the two germline ends. CDR3 in amino acids: CAARGFDNEQFF. CDR3 DNA sequence: TGTGCCGCCCGGGGGTTTGACAATGAGCAGTTCTTC.

There are many counts of this clonotype. The V gene is TRBV19, the J gene TRBJ2-3; no reliable D call. This CDR3 is 11 amino acids long. Trimming removed 8 bases from V and 6 bases from J, with 9 bases in between. The germline V gene encodes CDR1 LNHDA and CDR2 SQIVND (reference sequence). The DNA for the CDR3 is TGTGCCAGTGGCCTGGGGGATACGCAGTATTTT. Its protein is CASGLGDTQYF.

Many counts were recorded for this clonotype. The V and J genes are TRBV20-1 and TRBJ1-2; 7 nucleotides align to TRBD1. The CDR3 length is 14 residues. Germline V CDR1 and CDR2: DFQATT, SNEGSKA (reference sequence). V gave up 7 bases and J gave up 8 bases; unmatched junction bases: 16. The CDR3 reads CSVPLRDSSYGYTF. Written as DNA, the CDR3 is TGCAGTGTTCCGCTTCGGGACAGCAGCTACGGCTACACCTTC.

This clonotype has ten or more counts. The gene calls are TRBV20-1 and TRBJ2-6, with D unresolved. The germline CDR1 and CDR2 sequences are DFQATT and SNEGSKA (reference sequence). Trimming stripped 2 bases from V and 4 bases from J, with 9 bases between. CDR3 length: 14 amino acids. The CDR3 sequence is CSARYPQGANVLTF. The CDR3 DNA reads as TGCAGTGCTAGATACCCACAAGGGGCCAACGTCCTGACTTTC.

This clonotype was detected ten times or more. The chain has TRBV20-1 and TRBJ2-4; D may be TRBD2 (6 bases). V lost 6 bases and J 3 bases, leaving 15 bases between the germline ends. Germline V CDR1 and CDR2: DFQATT, SNEGSKA (reference sequence). This CDR3 contains 14 residues. The CDR3 region has the DNA TGCAGTGCCAGCGACCGCGGGATCAAAAACATTCAGTACTTC. It specifies CSASDRGIKNIQYF.